This T cell receptor delta chain was profiled in a study of Vδ1+ human thymocytes. This clone was counted between two and nine times. Its antigen remains unidentified. Mismatch with germline at one junction end may stem from a read error. This CDR3 comprises 20 residues. From germline, CDR1 is TSWWSYY and CDR2 QGS. The template was reverse-transcribed extracted RNA. CDR3 amplicons came from multiplex PCR with pooled V-gene forward and constant-region reverse primers. TCRdb fed the multiplex PCR reads into CATT to redo clone calling. This sample yields approximately 58,000 delta-chain clones, of which over 12% are seen a single time; approximately 0.4% belongs to the top ten. Between roughly 96% and 99.6% of sorted thymocytes were Vdelta1+. Overall study findings and caveats: Thymic TRG and TRD repertoires appeared highly polyclonal, with Gaussian CDR3 length distributions. Unexpected Vdelta2 sequences could cause misinterpretation of bulk repertoire data. TRD repertoires were essentially private, unlike widely shared TRG clonotypes.

The rearrangement links TRDV1 to TRDJ1; 11 positions match TRDD3. Sequencing was carried out using Vdelta1+ gamma-delta thymocytes from the thymus. Subset given: FACS-sorted CD3+ TCRalphabeta- TCRVdelta1+ TCRVdelta2- thymocytes. The clonotype was recovered from a girl less than two years old who had congenital heart surgery. CDR3 sequence (DNA): TGTGCTCTTGGGGAACTCGGTCCTACCGAACGGCCTGGGGGATACAATAAGCTCATCTTT. Translated: CALGELGPTERPGGYNKLIF.